This T cell receptor beta chain is from a study of patients and donors after allogeneic stem cell transplantation. The ends lost 3 bases at V and 8 bases at J; junction bases unmatched: 10. This CDR3 is built from 16 residues. From germline, CDR1 is MNHEY and CDR2 SMNVEV (reference sequence). TCRdb re-derived calls from the RT-PCR reads in MiXCR, one entry per CDR3 protein. The sample yields approximately 200,000 distinct CDR3 sequences, less than 45% seen once. The sample comprised blood, either unsorted or a sorted T cell fraction (not recorded which). This chain links TRBV27 with TRBJ2-1, with 10 nucleotides matching TRBD2. The TCR was taken from a human donor who was either an allogeneic HSCT recipient or a stem cell or donor lymphocyte infusion donor (not recorded which). It is not recorded whose cells these are; they may come from a transplant donor. This CDR3 is CASSFQRASGSYEQFF. The CDR3 DNA follows: TGTGCCAGCAGTTTCCAAAGGGCTAGCGGGAGCTATGAGCAGTTCTTC.